The rows below give T cell receptor beta chains drawn from one sample of a study of glioma-infiltrating T cells after dendritic cell vaccination. The repertoire was sequenced with immunoSEQ multiplex PCR; TCRdb's copy has only in-frame clones and lacks some. The sample lists tens of thousands of clones; 75% to 90% were seen once. The sequences come from blood, collected after dendritic cell vaccination. Receptor source: a human donor with glioblastoma. The CDR3 runs from the conserved cysteine through the conserved F or W. Fields, in order: V gene, D gene, clone size, J gene, CDR3 DNA, CDR3 protein. A D gene is named only where the DNA matches it firmly. Part of the rows lack a size; the others show once, few, many or a class for expanded clones.

V: TRBV6-1; D: NA; size: NA; J: TRBJ1-1; DNA: TGTGCCAGCAGTATCTGGGGGAGCGGGGGCACTGAAGCTTTCTTT; CDR3: CASSIWGSGGTEAFF
V: TRBV5-1; D: NA; size: NA; J: TRBJ1-5; DNA: TGCGCCAGCAGCTTGGAGGGGGACCGCAATCAGCCCCAGCATTTT; CDR3: CASSLEGDRNQPQHF
V: TRBV30; D: NA; size: NA; J: TRBJ1-5; DNA: TGTGCCTGGATAGGCGGGGTTCAGCCCCAGCATTTT; CDR3: CAWIGGVQPQHF
V: TRBV15; D: NA; size: NA; J: TRBJ2-1; DNA: TGTGCCACCAGCAGAGAAGAGGACGGGGAGAAATACAATGAGCAGTTCTTC; CDR3: CATSREEDGEKYNEQFF
V: TRBV9; D: NA; size: NA; J: TRBJ1-1; DNA: TGTGCCAGCAGCGTAGGCCCGGGAGGTGAAGCTTTCTTT; CDR3: CASSVGPGGEAFF
V: TRBV5-5; D: TRBD1; size: NA; J: TRBJ2-7; DNA: TGTGCCAGCAGAATGGGGACAGAACTCTACGAGCAGTACTTC; CDR3: CASRMGTELYEQYF
V: TRBV4-1; D: NA; size: NA; J: TRBJ2-2; DNA: TGCGCCAGCAGCAACTACTTCGGGTCGAACACCGGGGAGCTGTTTTTT; CDR3: CASSNYFGSNTGELFF
V: TRBV10-1; D: NA; size: NA; J: TRBJ2-4; DNA: TGCGCCAGCGATGGAAGCACTAAGGCCAAAAACATTCAGTACTTC; CDR3: CASDGSTKAKNIQYF
V: TRBV11-2; D: NA; size: NA; J: TRBJ1-6; DNA: TGTGCCAGCAGCCCCAGTCCGACAGCAAATTCACCCCTCCACTTT; CDR3: CASSPSPTANSPLHF
V: TRBV6-6; D: TRBD1; size: once; J: TRBJ2-7; DNA: TGTGCCAGCAGTGACGGGACAGTCTTGAAAAACGAGCAGTACTTC; CDR3: CASSDGTVLKNEQYF
V: TRBV19; D: TRBD1; size: NA; J: TRBJ2-7; DNA: TGTGCCAGTAGCCCCCGACAGGGAACCTACGAGCAGTACTTC; CDR3: CASSPRQGTYEQYF
V: TRBV4-1; D: TRBD1; size: once; J: TRBJ2-5; DNA: TGCGCCAGCAGCCAAGGGCAGGGGGCCGGGGCAGAGACCCAGTACTTC; CDR3: CASSQGQGAGAETQYF
V: TRBV2; D: TRBD1; size: NA; J: TRBJ2-7; DNA: TGTGCCAGCAGGACGGACAGGGAGACTTCCTACGAGCAGTACTTC; CDR3: CASRTDRETSYEQYF
V: TRBV19; D: NA; size: NA; J: TRBJ1-3; DNA: TGTGCCACGTTTCGGGGAAACACCATATATTTT; CDR3: CATFRGNTIYF
V: TRBV7-9; D: NA; size: NA; J: TRBJ1-2; DNA: TGTGCCAGCACCCGGGCGGAGGGCTATGGCTACACCTTC; CDR3: CASTRAEGYGYTF
V: TRBV7-2; D: NA; size: NA; J: TRBJ1-5; DNA: TGTGCCAGCAGCTTACAGGGTCAGCCCCAGCATTTT; CDR3: CASSLQGQPQHF
V: TRBV27; D: TRBD2; size: NA; J: TRBJ2-7; DNA: TGTGCCAGCAGACGGGGACTAGCGGCCGATTCCTACGAGCAGTACTTC; CDR3: CASRRGLAADSYEQYF